A single sample gave rise to the 9 T cell receptor beta chains below, sequenced in a study of cytomegalovirus exposure and HLA in healthy donors. The PCR employed 60 Vbeta primers together with 13 Jbeta primers. Here immunoSEQ multiplex PCR was the method, and the copy in TCRdb shows in-frame clones only, minus some. The repertoire holds 110,000 or so clones, with more than 80% as singletons. The sequenced material came from PBMCs. The receptors stem from a man aged 18-30 years in good health and CMV-seronegative.

The chain joins TRBV7-8 to TRBJ2-1, with 9 bases lining up with TRBD2. V lost 5 bases and J lost 4; bases outside the gene matches: 15. CDR3 size: 18 residues. CDR1 is SGHVS, CDR2 FQNEAQ, per germline. The CDR3 bases are TGTGCCAGCAGCCCTTCCTCGGGCGGGAGGGCCTGGTACAATGAGCAGTTCTTC. Translating gives CASSPSSGGRAWYNEQFF.

The chain links TRBV5-1 to TRBJ2-5, with 12 nucleotides matching TRBD2. The J call may be mistaken, given a closer DNA end match to TRBJ2-7. The germline CDR1 and CDR2 sequences are SGHRS and YFSETQ. The CDR3 contains 15 residues. CDR3 loop: CASSSGLAGPYEQYF. The CDR3 coding sequence is TGCGCCAGCAGCTCGGGACTAGCGGGCCCCTACGAGCAGTACTTC.

The chain carries TRBV30 and TRBJ2-7; possible D gene TRBD1, 7 bases. Trimming took 0 bases from V and 1 from J, leaving 13 bases between them. The germline CDR1 and CDR2 sequences are GTSNPN and SVGIG (reference sequence). The CDR3 consists of 15 residues. The CDR3 sequence: CAWSVGRGRSYEQYF. The CDR3 bases are TGTGCCTGGAGTGTAGGCAGGGGGAGGTCCTACGAGCAGTACTTC.

This clone was counted a few times. This sequence joins TRBV4-2 and TRBJ1-1; D is ambiguous. The CDR3 length is 17 residues. Germline V gene lookup returns CDR1 LGHNA and CDR2 YNFKEQ. V was shortened by 0 bases and J by 1 base, with 15 bases between the two germline ends. In nucleotides, the CDR3 is TGTGCCAGCAGCCAAGATTATTTCTGGGGAGAGAACACTGAAGCTTTCTTT. Its translation: CASSQDYFWGENTEAFF.

CDR3 in amino acids: CASSLPGDSNQPQHF. The CDR3 region has the DNA TGTGCCAGCAGTTTACCAGGGGATAGCAATCAGCCCCAGCATTTT. The J gene is TRBJ1-5, the V gene TRBV28; a possible D gene is TRBD1 (6 bases). This CDR3 has 15 residues. The germline V gene has CDR1 MDHEN and CDR2 SYDVKM. Trimming stripped 2 bases from V and 0 bases from J, with 8 bases between.

The V call is TRBV5-6, the J call TRBJ2-2; 8 bases are shared with TRBD1. The CDR3 runs to 18 residues. In germline, CDR1 is SGHDT, CDR2 YYEEEE. Unmatched junction bases numbered 13, after V lost 4 bases and J lost 2 bases. For the CDR3, the DNA is TGTGCCAGCAGCATTTCCTCAGGGGGCCACTTCAACACCGGGGAGCTGTTTTTT. Translating gives CASSISSGGHFNTGELFF.

This chain joins TRBV7-2 and TRBJ1-2; 12 nucleotides agree with TRBD1. The germline V gene encodes CDR1 SGHTA and CDR2 FQGNSA. This CDR3 spans 16 amino acids. V was pared by 3 bases and J by 8 bases, with 10 bases of the junction left unmatched. CDR3 amino acids: CASSLGGQGAREGYTF. CDR3 sequence (DNA): TGTGCCAGCAGCTTGGGGGGACAGGGGGCGAGAGAGGGCTACACCTTC.

The genes are TRBV11-2 and TRBJ1-4; TRBD1 matches 8 bases. The CDR3 loop spans 14 amino acids. The ends lost 5 bases at V and 8 bases at J; junction bases unmatched: 7. Germline lookup yields CDR1 SGHAT and CDR2 FQNNGV. CDR3 sequence (DNA): TGTGCCAGCAGCCTAGGACAGGGCGGCGAAAAACTGTTTTTT. This sequence encodes CASSLGQGGEKLFF.

This clone was counted between two and nine times. The V and J genes are TRBV6-5 and TRBJ1-1; D is possibly TRBD1 (6 bases). V was shortened by 7 bases and J by 4 bases, with 16 bases between the two germline ends. Per germline, CDR1 MNHEY and CDR2 SVGAGI. The CDR3 consists of 14 residues. The CDR3 protein is CASTPQGVGTEAFF. The CDR3 bases are TGTGCCAGCACCCCACAGGGTGTTGGCACTGAAGCTTTCTTT.